Each of the 27 T cell receptor beta chains below was sequenced from the same sample in a study of cytomegalovirus exposure and HLA in healthy donors. The PCR contained 60 Vbeta and 13 Jbeta primers. Using immunoSEQ multiplex PCR, the repertoire was profiled, and TCRdb retains in-frame clones only, with some absent. The sample consists of approximately 120,000 clones, 60% to 85% of them appearing once. The sequenced sample was PBMCs. The receptors stem from a man aged 25-45 years in good health and CMV-seronegative.

The chain has TRBV18 and TRBJ1-6, with 12 bases fitting TRBD1. The germline V gene has CDR1 KGHSH and CDR2 LQKENI. After removal of 6 bases from V and 8 bases from J, the junction contained 8 bases not matched to a gene. CDR3 length equals 16 residues. CDR3 in amino acids: CASSLLGTGGDSPLHF. CDR3 bases: TGTGCCAGCTCTCTCCTCGGGACAGGGGGCGATTCACCCCTCCACTTT. Looking up the rest from reference TRBV18 and TRBJ1-6 gives the full variable domain: NAGVMQNPRHLVRRRGQEARLRCSPMKGHSHVYWYRQLPEEGLKFMVYLQKENIIDESGMPKERFSAEFPKEGPSILRIQQVVRGDSAAYFCASSLLGTGGDSPLHFGNGTRLTVT.

The chain joins TRBV6-1 to TRBJ2-4; the D gene is possibly TRBD1 (5 bases). The CDR3 loop spans 14 amino acids. CDR1 is MNHNS and CDR2 is SASEGT in the germline V gene. V lost 2 bases and J 7 bases, leaving 12 bases between the germline ends. The CDR3 region has the DNA TGTGCCAGCAGTGAACCTGGACATTTGAACATTCAGTACTTC. Translating gives CASSEPGHLNIQYF.

The gene calls are TRBV7-2 and TRBJ1-1, with no clear D. The germline gives CDR1 SGHTA, CDR2 FQGNSA. CDR3 length: 15 residues. V lost 3 bases and J 4 bases, leaving 15 bases between the germline ends. The CDR3 spells CASSFGRSRGTEAFF. The CDR3 DNA reads as TGTGCCAGCAGCTTCGGACGGAGTCGGGGCACTGAAGCTTTCTTT.

This clone has only a few counts. The V gene is TRBV10-3, the J gene TRBJ2-2, with D perhaps matching TRBD1 (5 bases). Germline V CDR1 and CDR2: ENHRY, SYGVKD. This CDR3 is 12 amino acids long. The ends were cut back, 6 bases at V and 3 bases at J, with 5 bases in the middle. The DNA for the CDR3 is TGTGCCATCAGCAGGGACACCGGGGAGCTGTTTTTT. This encodes CAISRDTGELFF.

The V gene is TRBV10-1, the J gene TRBJ2-3; tentatively, D is TRBD1 (6 bases). Germline CDR1 and CDR2: WNHNN and SYGVQD (reference sequence). The ends were cut back, 1 base at V and 0 bases at J, with 23 bases in the middle. CDR3 length: 20 amino acids. CDR3 coding DNA: TGCGCCAGCAGTGAGTTTCGCAGGGGATCCTATTTCTCTAGCACAGATACGCAGTATTTT. It yields the protein CASSEFRRGSYFSSTDTQYF.

The gene calls are TRBV4-3 and TRBJ1-1; D unclear. In germline, CDR1 is LGHNA, CDR2 YSLEER. The CDR3 loop spans 14 amino acids. Trimming left V 0 bases short and J 6 bases short, with 11 bases between. The CDR3 DNA reads TGCGCCAGCAGCCAAGATTGGTCTAGAGCTGAAGCTTTCTTT. This sequence encodes CASSQDWSRAEAFF.

This clone was detected once. The chain has TRBV7-7 and TRBJ1-1; 11 bases line up with TRBD1. The CDR3 has 15 amino acids. V shed 5 bases, J shed 4 bases, and the junction held 6 bases outside the gene matches. The V gene's germline CDR1 is SSHAT and CDR2 FNYEAQ (reference sequence). CDR3 DNA sequence: TGTGCCAGCAGCCCAGGGACAGGGGGAATCACTGAAGCTTTCTTT. It codes for CASSPGTGGITEAFF.

The rearrangement joins TRBV19 to TRBJ2-7, with D hard to call. CDR3 length equals 13 residues. The germline CDR1 and CDR2 sequences are LNHDA and SQIVND (reference sequence). The V end lost 5 bases, the J end lost 6 bases, and 14 bases lay between the germline ends. This chain's CDR3 is CASSPPGGLEQYF. CDR3 nucleotide sequence: TGTGCCAGTAGTCCCCCCGGCGGTCTCGAGCAGTACTTC.

This clone has just a few counts. The V gene is TRBV15, the J gene TRBJ1-1; D gene uncertain. There are 15 residues in the CDR3. With 1 base removed from V and 2 bases from J, the gap between germline ends came to 11 bases. CDR1 and CDR2 (germline): LNHNV, YYDKDF (reference sequence). DNA of the CDR3: TGTGCCACCAGCAGAGGGGCGGGCCTCAACACTGAAGCTTTCTTT. It specifies CATSRGAGLNTEAFF.

This clone was seen once. The CDR3 loop reads CASSSGRGGGTDTQYF. Here the CDR3 DNA reads TGTGCCAGCAGCTCCGGCCGGGGAGGGGGTACAGATACGCAGTATTTT. The V and J genes are TRBV11-3 and TRBJ2-3; D perhaps matches TRBD2 (7 bases). The germline CDR1 and CDR2 sequences are SGHNT and YENEEA. The CDR3 loop spans 16 amino acids. The V end lost 4 bases, the J end lost 3 bases, and 17 bases lay between the germline ends.

The V and J genes are TRBV30 and TRBJ1-2; D is undetermined. CDR3 length: 15 residues. The germline V gene encodes CDR1 GTSNPN and CDR2 SVGIG (reference sequence). The V and J ends lost 0 bases and 0 bases respectively, with 11 bases between them. The CDR3 DNA is TGTGCCTGGAGTGTACTTGGCGGCCCTAACTATGGCTACACCTTC. It translates to CAWSVLGGPNYGYTF.

This chain joins TRBV7-2 and TRBJ2-4; no clear D. Germline loops: CDR1 SGHTA, CDR2 FQGNSA. This CDR3 comprises 15 residues. V was cut by 3 bases and J by 1 base, with 10 bases left in between. The CDR3 sequence is CASSLSRAAKNIQYF. The DNA for the CDR3 is TGTGCCAGCAGCTTGAGCCGCGCGGCCAAAAACATTCAGTACTTC.

V usage is TRBV5-1 and J usage is TRBJ2-2; 12 positions match TRBD2. This CDR3 region has 17 residues. The junction had 13 bases not matched to a gene; V was cut back by 5 bases and J by 8 bases. Germline V CDR1 and CDR2: SGHRS, YFSETQ. CDR3 nucleotides: TGCGCCAGCAGAGAGACTAGCGGGGGCTCCCGGTTAGGGGAGCTGTTTTTT. Its protein is CASRETSGGSRLGELFF.

The chain carries TRBV19 and TRBJ2-6, with a possible D match to TRBD2 (6 bases). Per germline, CDR1 LNHDA and CDR2 SQIVND (reference sequence). V was trimmed by 4 bases and J by 0 bases, leaving 7 bases between them. CDR3 size: 15 residues. DNA for the CDR3: TGTGCCAGTAGTACCGGGGGCTCTGGGGCCAACGTCCTGACTTTC. Its translation is CASSTGGSGANVLTF.

This clone has more than one count but fewer than ten. The chain is built from TRBV10-1 and TRBJ2-3; no reliable D call. The CDR3 extends over 14 amino acids. In germline, CDR1 is WNHNN, CDR2 SYGVQD (reference sequence). V dropped 2 bases and J dropped 3 bases, with 9 bases sitting between them. CDR3 sequence: CASSEVARTDTQYF. The CDR3 bases are TGCGCCAGCAGTGAGGTAGCCCGGACAGATACGCAGTATTTT.

The chain has TRBV29-1 and TRBJ2-2; TRBD2 might be the D (6 bases). Germline CDR1 is SQVTM and CDR2 is ANQGSEA. CDR3 length: 13 residues. The V gene lost 6 bases and the J gene lost 3 bases, with 11 bases spanning the gap. The DNA for the CDR3 is TGCAGCGTGAGGGGAGGCGACACCGGGGAGCTGTTTTTT. It specifies CSVRGGDTGELFF.

The chain recombines TRBV10-2 with TRBJ2-7, with TRBD1 matching over 9 bases. The V gene's germline CDR1 is WSHSY and CDR2 SAAADI. Losses at the gene ends were 6 bases for V and 5 bases for J; bases not matched to a gene: 2. The CDR3 length is 12 residues. The DNA of the CDR3 is TGCGCCAGCAGAACAGGGGGCAACGAGCAGTACTTC. Translating gives CASRTGGNEQYF.

This rearrangement joins TRBV6-5 to TRBJ1-5, with 7 nucleotides matching TRBD1. This CDR3 is built from 15 residues. In germline, CDR1 is MNHEY, CDR2 SVGAGI. V gave up 6 bases and J gave up 1 base; unmatched junction bases: 6. CDR3 in DNA: TGTGCCAGCAGGCAGGACAGGTGGAGCAATCAGCCCCAGCATTTT. Translation gives CASRQDRWSNQPQHF.

This clone showed up just a few times. This specimen includes other DNA sequences encoding the same CDR3. J is TRBJ2-7 and V is TRBV5-1, with D uncertain. The germline CDR1 and CDR2 sequences are SGHRS and YFSETQ. The V gene lost 3 bases and the J gene lost 4 bases, with 8 bases spanning the gap. The length of the CDR3 is 12 residues. CDR3 nucleotides: TGCGCCAGCAGCTCCCCGGGTTACGAGCAGTACTTC. It codes for CASSSPGYEQYF.

V gene TRBV7-9 combines with J gene TRBJ1-2; D gene ambiguous. Between the trimmed V and J ends, which lost 0 bases and 2 bases, there was a span of 13 bases. This CDR3 is 16 amino acids long. CDR1 is SEHNR, CDR2 FQNEAQ, per germline (reference sequence). The CDR3, as DNA: TGTGCCAGCAGCTTAGCTTCGCTCCTATTGAACTATGGCTACACCTTC. Protein product: CASSLASLLLNYGYTF.

This rearrangement joins TRBV28 to TRBJ2-3; D remains unclear. The V end was cut by 8 bases, the J end by 5 bases, with 11 bases between. The CDR3 runs to 12 residues. CDR1 and CDR2 (germline): MDHEN, SYDVKM. CDR3 DNA: TGTGCCAGCTCCGGTCGGAGAGATACGCAGTATTTT. Translation gives CASSGRRDTQYF. Complete variable domain (other parts from reference TRBV28 and TRBJ2-3): DVKVTQSSRYLVKRTGEKVFLECVQDMDHENMFWYRQDPGLGLRLIYFSYDVKMKEKGDIPEGYSVSREKKERFSLILESASTNQTSMYLCASSGRRDTQYFGPGTRLTVL.

This chain joins TRBV5-1 and TRBJ1-2; D is possibly TRBD1 (6 bases). Germline V CDR1 and CDR2: SGHRS, YFSETQ. The CDR3 is 18 residues long. V was cut by 2 bases and J by 4 bases, with 24 bases left in between. The CDR3 spells CASSLRGRTVKALYGYTF. The CDR3 DNA sequence: TGCGCCAGCAGCTTACGGGGCAGGACAGTAAAGGCACTCTATGGCTACACCTTC.

The V call is TRBV27, the J call TRBJ1-2; tentatively, D is TRBD1 (6 bases). Looked up from germline, CDR1 is MNHEY and CDR2 is SMNVEV (reference sequence). Trimming pared 5 bases from V and 4 bases from J, leaving 17 bases between. There are 15 residues in the CDR3. CDR3 amino acids: CASSIRGRGFYGYTF. The CDR3 bases are TGTGCCAGCAGTATCAGGGGTAGGGGATTCTATGGCTACACCTTC.

The chain couples TRBV6-1 to TRBJ2-7, with 8 bases fitting TRBD2. V was pared by 11 bases and J by 3 bases, with 12 bases of the junction left unmatched. CDR1 MNHNS and CDR2 SASEGT come from the germline V gene. This CDR3 has 14 residues. CDR3 in DNA: TGTGCCTCACAAACTGGGGCGGGAGGCTACGAGCAGTACTTC. Protein sequence: CASQTGAGGYEQYF.

This sequence joins TRBV7-8 and TRBJ2-7, with TRBD1 identical over 9 bases. The CDR3 extends over 14 amino acids. Germline values: CDR1 SGHVS, CDR2 FQNEAQ. Trimming at V came to 7 bases and at J to 4 bases, leaving 8 bases not matched to a gene. The CDR3 is CASNPRDRDYEQYF. In DNA form, the CDR3 reads TGTGCCAGCAACCCGCGGGACAGGGATTACGAGCAGTACTTC.

The V call is TRBV30, the J call TRBJ1-1; 10 bases are shared with TRBD1. This CDR3 spans 17 amino acids. Germline assignment: CDR1 GTSNPN and CDR2 SVGIG (reference sequence). The V segment lost 5 bases and the J segment 2 bases; nucleotides outside the gene matches: 14. The CDR3 bases are TGTGCCTGGGACAGGGGGCGAGTCCCCTCTCCAAACACTGAAGCTTTCTTT. Translated, it gives CAWDRGRVPSPNTEAFF.

The table lists this clone with a few counts. The gene calls are TRBV2 and TRBJ2-7; D unclear. From germline, CDR1 is SNHLY and CDR2 FYNNEI. V lost 8 bases and J lost 0, with 8 bases in between. This CDR3 contains 12 residues. Here the CDR3 reads CASQTSSYEQYF. The CDR3 bases are TGTGCCAGCCAAACGAGCTCCTACGAGCAGTACTTC.